The following is a TCR beta chain sequence with its context. The antigen remains undetermined. The record originates from a study of T cell repertoires in cytomegalovirus infection. Study-level information: Indicated by public TCR beta signatures were CMV infection and matching HLA type. General study results and limits: People with CMV and the relevant HLA were identified by cumulative public TCR beta family frequency.

TCRdb re-called the reads with MiXCR, one entry per CDR3 protein. The sample lists approximately 700,000 distinct CDR3 sequences, less than 40% occurring once. Germline lookup yields CDR1 DFQATT and CDR2 SNEGSKA (reference sequence). The CDR3 is made up of 14 amino acids. V lost 0 bases and J lost 8; bases outside the gene matches: 7. The source material was PBMCs. The sequence was collected from a human donor in good health (CMV status not recorded). Some clones in this sample may be carry-over from other donors' samples. The J gene is TRBJ1-2, the V gene TRBV20-1; 9 positions agree with TRBD1. The CDR3 protein is CSARDVGQGYGYTF. DNA of the CDR3: TGCAGTGCTAGAGATGTGGGACAGGGTTACGGCTACACCTTC.